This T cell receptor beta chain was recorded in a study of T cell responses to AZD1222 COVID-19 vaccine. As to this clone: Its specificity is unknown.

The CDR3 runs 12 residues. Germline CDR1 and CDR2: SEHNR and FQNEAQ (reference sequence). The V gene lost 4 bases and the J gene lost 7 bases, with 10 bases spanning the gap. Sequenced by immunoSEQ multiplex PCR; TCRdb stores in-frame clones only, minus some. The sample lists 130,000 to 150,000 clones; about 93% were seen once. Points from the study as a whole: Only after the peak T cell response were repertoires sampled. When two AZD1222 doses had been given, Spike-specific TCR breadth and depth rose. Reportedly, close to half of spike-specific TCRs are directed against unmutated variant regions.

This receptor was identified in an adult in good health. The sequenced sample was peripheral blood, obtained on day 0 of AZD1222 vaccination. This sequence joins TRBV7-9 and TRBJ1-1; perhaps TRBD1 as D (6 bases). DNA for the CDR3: TGTGCCAGCAGCTATACAGGGAATGAAGCTTTCTTT. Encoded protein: CASSYTGNEAFF.